The next 7 T cell receptor beta chains were all read from a single sample in a study of T-cell reconstitution after alpha-beta-depleted transplantation in children. Researchers prepared the TCRbeta library using unique molecular identifiers, the study reports. TCRdb re-derived calls from the PCR reads in MiXCR, one entry per CDR3 protein. Here the sample spans about 110,000 distinct CDR3 sequences, 5% to 8% being singletons. The input for sequencing was PBMCs, mostly from graft donor cells, taken 360 days after TCRalphabeta/CD19-depleted stem cell transplant. The origin of the receptors is a male patient aged 2 to 9 who had a stem cell transplant for acute lymphoblastic leukemia, so the T cells may come from the graft donor.

This chain uses TRBV12-3 or TRBV12-4 with TRBJ2-3; 8 bases fit TRBD2. V shed 11 bases and J 0 bases; nucleotides not matched to a gene: 19. The CDR3 has 18 amino acids. CDR3: CALSFEDGAGVSTDTQYF. The DNA of the CDR3 is TGTGCCCTCAGTTTCGAGGATGGAGCGGGAGTTAGCACAGATACGCAGTATTTT.

This clonotype was recorded many times. The chain links TRBV20-1 to TRBJ2-7; 7 nucleotides align to TRBD2. With V trimmed by 4 bases and J by 6 bases, 12 bases remained unmatched. The CDR3 consists of 14 residues. Per germline, CDR1 DFQATT and CDR2 SNEGSKA (reference sequence). The CDR3 region has the DNA TGCAGTGCTACTCTCTACGGACTAGTGGTCGAGCAGTACTTC. It translates to CSATLYGLVVEQYF.

This clonotype was seen repeatedly, ten times or more. This chain joins TRBV5-1 and TRBJ2-2; 7 nucleotides match TRBD1. The CDR3 length is 16 residues. J gave up 1 base and V 2 bases, and 5 bases lay outside the gene matches. Germline CDR1 is SGHRS and CDR2 is YFSETQ. CDR3 residues: CASSLKGQKNTGELFF. The CDR3, as DNA: TGCGCCAGCAGCTTAAAGGGACAGAAGAACACCGGGGAGCTGTTTTTT.

This clonotype was detected ten times or more. The V gene is TRBV2, the J gene TRBJ2-7; D unclear. The CDR3 contains 13 residues. The germline V gene encodes CDR1 SNHLY and CDR2 FYNNEI. Trimming cost V 4 bases and J 1 base, with 8 bases left between them. CDR3 loop: CASSVGLSYEQYF. CDR3 nucleotides: TGTGCCAGCAGTGTGGGCCTATCCTACGAGCAGTACTTC.

This clonotype occurred a few times. The chain employs TRBV20-1 and TRBJ1-1, with a possible D match to TRBD1 (5 bases). The V gene lost 6 bases and the J gene lost 5 bases, with 7 bases spanning the gap. This CDR3 region has 10 residues. The germline gives CDR1 DFQATT, CDR2 SNEGSKA (reference sequence). CDR3 sequence: CSAWGTEAFF. CDR3 DNA sequence: TGCAGTGCGTGGGGGACTGAAGCTTTCTTT.

This clonotype occurred many times. The J gene is TRBJ2-5, the V gene TRBV9, with D possibly TRBD1 on 6 matching bases. CDR1 is SGDLS and CDR2 is YYNGEE in the germline V gene. The CDR3 length is 14 residues. V was clipped by 3 bases and J by 3 bases, with 12 bases between them. Written as DNA, the CDR3 is TGTGCCAGCAGCGCATATACAGGGAAAGAGACCCAGTACTTC. Translated: CASSAYTGKETQYF.

Here the CDR3 reads CASSQVWAADEQYF. The CDR3 coding sequence is TGCGCCAGCAGCCAAGTATGGGCCGCCGACGAGCAGTACTTC. The chain has TRBV4-3 and TRBJ2-7, with D uncertain. Trimming cost V 1 base and J 5 bases, with 12 bases left between them. Germline V gene sequence: CDR1 LGHNA, CDR2 YSLEER. CDR3 size: 14 residues.